This T cell receptor beta chain was identified during a study of T-cell reconstitution after alpha-beta-depleted transplantation in children. This CDR3 comprises 14 residues. The V end lost 3 bases, the J end lost 3 bases, and 8 bases lay between the germline ends. In germline, CDR1 is KGHSH, CDR2 LQKENI. This clonotype was counted a few times. Preparation of the TCRbeta library involved a method that used unique molecular identifiers. A single record per CDR3 protein comes from TCRdb applying MiXCR to the PCR reads. The sample lists 530,000 or so distinct CDR3 sequences; roughly 27% were seen once. The gene calls are TRBV18 and TRBJ1-4; TRBD1 might be the D (6 bases). Here the sequenced sample was PBMCs, taken before TCRalphabeta/CD19-depleted stem cell transplant. This clonotype was obtained from a boy younger than two with Wiskott-Aldrich syndrome, due to receive a stem cell transplant. The CDR3 region has the DNA TGTGCCAGCTCACCGGGGGCAGCTAATGAAAAACTGTTTTTT. Protein: CASSPGAANEKLFF.